This T cell receptor beta chain comes out of a study of control samples from healthy donors and cancer patients. Germline V gene sequence: CDR1 LNHDA, CDR2 SQIVND (reference sequence). V was clipped by 5 bases and J by 1 base, with 10 bases between them. This CDR3 comprises 14 residues. Clones were read by immunoSEQ multiplex PCR, and TCRdb kept only the in-frame ones, dropping some. The table lists roughly 370,000 clones, approximately 92% of them singletons. The J gene is TRBJ2-3, the V gene TRBV19, with TRBD1 as a possible D gene (5 bases). The clonotype was recovered from a man aged 40-55 years with head and neck cancer. The sequenced sample consisted of PBMCs. The CDR3 DNA is TGTGCCAGTAGTGCAGGGCTAGGCACAGATACGCAGTATTTT. Translating it yields CASSAGLGTDTQYF.